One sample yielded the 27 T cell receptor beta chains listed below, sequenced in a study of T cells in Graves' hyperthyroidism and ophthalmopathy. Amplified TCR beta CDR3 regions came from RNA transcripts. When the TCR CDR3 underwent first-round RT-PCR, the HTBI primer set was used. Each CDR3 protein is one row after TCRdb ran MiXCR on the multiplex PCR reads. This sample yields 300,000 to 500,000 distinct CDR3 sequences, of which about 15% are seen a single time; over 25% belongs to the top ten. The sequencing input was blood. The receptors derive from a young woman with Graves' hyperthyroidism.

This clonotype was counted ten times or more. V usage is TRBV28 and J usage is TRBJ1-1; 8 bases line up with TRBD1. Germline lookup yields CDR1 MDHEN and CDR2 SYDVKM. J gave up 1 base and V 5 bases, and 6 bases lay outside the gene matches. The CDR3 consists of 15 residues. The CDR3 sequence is CASSPPGQGNTEAFF. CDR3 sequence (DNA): TGTGCCAGCAGTCCGCCAGGACAGGGGAACACTGAAGCTTTCTTT.

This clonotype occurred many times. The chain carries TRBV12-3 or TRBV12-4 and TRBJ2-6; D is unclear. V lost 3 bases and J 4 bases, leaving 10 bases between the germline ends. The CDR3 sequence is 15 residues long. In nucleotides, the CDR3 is TGTGCCAGCAGTTTCTCATCACCCGGGGCCAACGTCCTGACTTTC. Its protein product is CASSFSSPGANVLTF.

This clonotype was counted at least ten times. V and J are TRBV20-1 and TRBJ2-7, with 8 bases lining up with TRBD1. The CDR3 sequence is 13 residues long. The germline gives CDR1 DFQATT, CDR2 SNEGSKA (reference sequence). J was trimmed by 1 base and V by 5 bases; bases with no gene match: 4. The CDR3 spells CSADGQGSYEQYF. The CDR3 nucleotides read TGCAGTGCTGATGGACAGGGTTCCTACGAGCAGTACTTC.

In DNA, the CDR3 is TGCGCCAGCAGTGAGTCCAGGGGCGGGATCTACGAGCAGTACTTC. Its translation: CASSESRGGIYEQYF. The chain combines TRBV10-1 with TRBJ2-7; TRBD1 or TRBD2 may be the D gene (6 bases each). CDR3 size: 15 residues. Germline V gene data show CDR1 as WNHNN and CDR2 as SYGVQD (reference sequence). With 0 bases removed from V and 3 bases from J, the gap between germline ends came to 12 bases.

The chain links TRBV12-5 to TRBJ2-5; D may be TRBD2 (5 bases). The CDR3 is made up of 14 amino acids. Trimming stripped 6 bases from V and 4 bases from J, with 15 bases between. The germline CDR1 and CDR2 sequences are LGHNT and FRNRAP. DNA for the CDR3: TGTGCTAGTGGCCCTTTATCTGGGAGAGAGACCCAGTACTTC. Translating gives CASGPLSGRETQYF. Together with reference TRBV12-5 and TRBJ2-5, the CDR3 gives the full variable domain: DARVTQTPRHKVTEMGQEVTMRCQPILGHNTVFWYRQTMMQGLELLAYFRNRAPLDDSGMPKDRFSAEMPDATLATLKIQPSEPRDSAVYFCASGPLSGRETQYFGPGTRLLVL.

The CDR3 bases are TGTGCCAGCAGTTTAGGGAAAGGGGCCTCTGGAAACACCATATATTTT. It is translated as CASSLGKGASGNTIYF. V gene TRBV12-3 or TRBV12-4 combines with J gene TRBJ1-3, with D possibly being TRBD1 (5 bases). V was shortened by 1 base and J by 0 bases, with 10 bases between the two germline ends. The CDR3 has 16 residues.

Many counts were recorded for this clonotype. The CDR3 sequence is CASGRGNHYEQYF. CDR3 in DNA: TGTGCCAGCGGGAGGGGCAACCACTACGAGCAGTACTTC. The chain carries TRBV6-1 and TRBJ2-7; TRBD2 matches 7 bases. J gave up 3 bases and V 8 bases, and 7 bases lay outside the gene matches. CDR1 is MNHNS, CDR2 SASEGT, per germline. The CDR3 runs to 13 residues.

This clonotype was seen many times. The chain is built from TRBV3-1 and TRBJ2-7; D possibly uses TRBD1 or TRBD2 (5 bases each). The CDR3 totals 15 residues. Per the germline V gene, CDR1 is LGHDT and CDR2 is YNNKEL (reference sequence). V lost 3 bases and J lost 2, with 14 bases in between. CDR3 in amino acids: CASSHTSQGPYEQYF. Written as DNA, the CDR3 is TGTGCCAGCAGCCATACCAGTCAGGGACCCTACGAGCAGTACTTC.

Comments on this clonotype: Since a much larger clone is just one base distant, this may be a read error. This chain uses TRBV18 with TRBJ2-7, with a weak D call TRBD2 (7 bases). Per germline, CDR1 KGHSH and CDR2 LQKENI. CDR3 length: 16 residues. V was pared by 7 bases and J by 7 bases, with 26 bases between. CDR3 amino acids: CASYTPRGGFYNEQYF. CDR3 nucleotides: TGTGCCAGCTACACACCCAGGGGAGGGTTTTACAATGAGCAGTACTTC.

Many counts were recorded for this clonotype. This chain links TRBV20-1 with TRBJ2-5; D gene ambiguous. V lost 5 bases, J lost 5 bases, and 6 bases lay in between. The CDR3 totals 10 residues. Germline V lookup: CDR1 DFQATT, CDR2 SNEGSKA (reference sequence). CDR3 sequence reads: CSAAQETQYF. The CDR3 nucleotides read TGCAGTGCTGCCCAGGAGACCCAGTACTTC.

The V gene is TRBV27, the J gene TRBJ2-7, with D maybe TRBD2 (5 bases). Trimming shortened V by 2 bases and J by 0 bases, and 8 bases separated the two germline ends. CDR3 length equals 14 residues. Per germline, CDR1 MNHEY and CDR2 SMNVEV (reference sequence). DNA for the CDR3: TGTGCCAGCAGTTTAAAAGGAGGCTCCTACGAGCAGTACTTC. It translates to CASSLKGGSYEQYF.

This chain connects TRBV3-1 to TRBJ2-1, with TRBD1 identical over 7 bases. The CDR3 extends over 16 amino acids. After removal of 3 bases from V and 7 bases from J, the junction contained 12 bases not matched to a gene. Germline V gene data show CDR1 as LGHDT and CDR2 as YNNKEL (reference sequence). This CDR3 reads CASSHFGQAPGNEQFF. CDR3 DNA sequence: TGTGCCAGCAGCCACTTTGGACAGGCGCCGGGGAATGAGCAGTTCTTC.

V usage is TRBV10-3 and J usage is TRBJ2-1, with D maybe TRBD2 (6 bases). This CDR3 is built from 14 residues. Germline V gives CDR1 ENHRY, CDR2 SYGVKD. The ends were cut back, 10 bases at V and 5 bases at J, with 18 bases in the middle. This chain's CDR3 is CASSGLSTNNEQFF. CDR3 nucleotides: TGTGCCAGCTCGGGACTTTCTACTAACAATGAGCAGTTCTTC.

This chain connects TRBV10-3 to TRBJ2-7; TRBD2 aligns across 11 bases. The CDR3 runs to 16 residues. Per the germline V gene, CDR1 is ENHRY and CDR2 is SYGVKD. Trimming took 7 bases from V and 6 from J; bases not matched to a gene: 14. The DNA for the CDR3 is TGTGCCATCACCCGAGGACTAGCGGGTCCCTCTGGCGAGCAGTACTTC. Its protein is CAITRGLAGPSGEQYF.

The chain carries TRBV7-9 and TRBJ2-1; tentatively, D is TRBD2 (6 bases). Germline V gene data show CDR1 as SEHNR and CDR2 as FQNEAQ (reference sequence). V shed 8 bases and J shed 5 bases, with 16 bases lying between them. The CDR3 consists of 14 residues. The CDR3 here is CASVASEFDNEQFF. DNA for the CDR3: TGTGCCAGCGTGGCTAGCGAGTTTGACAATGAGCAGTTCTTC.

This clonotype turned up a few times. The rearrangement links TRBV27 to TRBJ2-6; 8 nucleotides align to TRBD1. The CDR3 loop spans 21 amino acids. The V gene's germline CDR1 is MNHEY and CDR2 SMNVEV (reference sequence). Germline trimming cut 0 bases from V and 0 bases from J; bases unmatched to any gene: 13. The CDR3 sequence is CASSLSIPRDRWTSGANVLTF. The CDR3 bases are TGTGCCAGCAGTTTATCGATCCCCCGGGACAGGTGGACCTCTGGGGCCAACGTCCTGACTTTC. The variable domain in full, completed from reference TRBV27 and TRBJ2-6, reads EAQVTQNPRYLITVTGKKLTVTCSQNMNHEYMSWYRQDPGLGLRQIYYSMNVEVTDKGDVPEGYKVSRKEKRNFPLILESPSPNQTSLYFCASSLSIPRDRWTSGANVLTFGAGSRLTVL.

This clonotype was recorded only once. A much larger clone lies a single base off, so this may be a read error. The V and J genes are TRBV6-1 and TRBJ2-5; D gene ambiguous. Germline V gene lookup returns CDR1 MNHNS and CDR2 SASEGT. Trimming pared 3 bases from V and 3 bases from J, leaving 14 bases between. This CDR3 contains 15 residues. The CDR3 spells CASSESGSGKETQYF. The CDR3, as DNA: TGTGCCAGCAGTGAGTCGGGCAGTGGGAAAGAGACCCAGTACTTC.

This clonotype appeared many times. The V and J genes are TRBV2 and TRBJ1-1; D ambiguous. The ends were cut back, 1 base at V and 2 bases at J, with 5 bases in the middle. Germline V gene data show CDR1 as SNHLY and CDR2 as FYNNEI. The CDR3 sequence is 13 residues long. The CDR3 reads CASSEEGNTEAFF. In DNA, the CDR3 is TGTGCCAGCAGTGAAGAGGGAAACACTGAAGCTTTCTTT.

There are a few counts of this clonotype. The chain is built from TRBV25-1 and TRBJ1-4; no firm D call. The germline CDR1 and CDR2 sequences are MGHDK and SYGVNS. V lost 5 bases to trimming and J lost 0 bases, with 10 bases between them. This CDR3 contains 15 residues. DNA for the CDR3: TGTGCCAGCAGTTCGTACTCCTCAACTAATGAAAAACTGTTTTTT. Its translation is CASSSYSSTNEKLFF.

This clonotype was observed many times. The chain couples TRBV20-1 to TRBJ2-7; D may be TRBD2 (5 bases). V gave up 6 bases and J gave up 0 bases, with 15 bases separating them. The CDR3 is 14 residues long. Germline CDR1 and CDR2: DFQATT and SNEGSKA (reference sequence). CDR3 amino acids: CSAAGRGSSYEQYF. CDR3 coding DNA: TGCAGTGCCGCTGGCCGGGGAAGCTCCTACGAGCAGTACTTC.

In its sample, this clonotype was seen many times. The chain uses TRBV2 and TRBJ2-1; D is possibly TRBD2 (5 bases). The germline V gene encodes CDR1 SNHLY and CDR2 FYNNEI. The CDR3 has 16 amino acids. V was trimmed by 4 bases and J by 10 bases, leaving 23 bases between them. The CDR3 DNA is TGTGCCAGCAGTGGGGTGACTATGATTCCCGACCACGAGCAGTTCTTC. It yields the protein CASSGVTMIPDHEQFF.

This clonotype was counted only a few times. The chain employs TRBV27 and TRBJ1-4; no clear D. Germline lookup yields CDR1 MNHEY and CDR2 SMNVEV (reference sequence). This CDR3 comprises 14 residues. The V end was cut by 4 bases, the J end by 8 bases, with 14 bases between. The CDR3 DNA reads TGTGCCAGCAGTTCCTCCCGCGCGGGGGAAAAACTGTTTTTT. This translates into CASSSSRAGEKLFF.

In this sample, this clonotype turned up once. CDR3 DNA sequence: TGTGCCACCAGTGATTTGCAGTCCGGCGGGAGAACAGATACGCAGTATTTT. It specifies CATSDLQSGGRTDTQYF. The chain has TRBV24-1 and TRBJ2-3, with 7 bases lining up with TRBD2. The CDR3 contains 17 residues. CDR1 is KGHDR, CDR2 SFDVKD, per germline. Unmatched junction bases numbered 8, after V lost 0 bases and J lost 3 bases.

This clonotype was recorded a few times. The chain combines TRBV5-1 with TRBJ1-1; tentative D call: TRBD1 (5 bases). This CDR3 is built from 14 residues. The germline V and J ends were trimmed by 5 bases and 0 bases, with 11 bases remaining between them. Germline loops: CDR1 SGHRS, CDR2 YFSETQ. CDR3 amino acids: CASSYRTVNTEAFF. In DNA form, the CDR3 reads TGCGCCAGCAGTTACAGGACGGTGAACACTGAAGCTTTCTTT.

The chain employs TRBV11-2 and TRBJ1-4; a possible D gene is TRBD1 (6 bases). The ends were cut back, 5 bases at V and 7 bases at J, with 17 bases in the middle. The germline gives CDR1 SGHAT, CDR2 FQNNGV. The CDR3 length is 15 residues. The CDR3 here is CASSPPSGGGEKLFF. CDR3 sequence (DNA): TGTGCCAGCAGCCCACCATCGGGGGGCGGTGAAAAACTGTTTTTT.

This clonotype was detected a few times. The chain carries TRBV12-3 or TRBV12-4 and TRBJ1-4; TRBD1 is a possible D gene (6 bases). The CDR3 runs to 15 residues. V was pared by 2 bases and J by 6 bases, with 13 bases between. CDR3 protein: CASSLWEGVHEKLFF. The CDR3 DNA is TGTGCCAGCAGTTTATGGGAGGGGGTTCATGAAAAACTGTTTTTT.

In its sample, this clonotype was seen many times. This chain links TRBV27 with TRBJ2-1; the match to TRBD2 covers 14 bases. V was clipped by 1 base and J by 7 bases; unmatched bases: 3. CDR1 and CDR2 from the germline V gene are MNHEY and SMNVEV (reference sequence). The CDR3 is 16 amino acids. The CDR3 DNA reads TGTGCCAGCAGTTTATGGGGACTAGCGGGAGCGAATGAGCAGTTCTTC. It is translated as CASSLWGLAGANEQFF.